This T cell receptor beta chain was identified during a study of cytomegalovirus exposure and HLA in healthy donors. Findings of the study overall: It was 150 to 200 TCR beta chains that were listed as cytomegalovirus-associated.

A note on this clone: The antigen is unknown.

In germline, CDR1 is MNHNS, CDR2 SASEGT. Deletions cut 4 bases from V and 5 bases from J, with 15 bases between. The CDR3 covers 14 residues. Sequenced by immunoSEQ multiplex PCR; TCRdb stores in-frame clones only, minus some. Of some 150,000 clones in the sample, approximately 88% were seen once. The chain uses TRBV6-1 and TRBJ2-7, with a weak D call TRBD2 (5 bases). This clonotype was obtained from a woman aged 18-29 years in good health and CMV-seropositive. The sequencing sample was made of PBMCs. The CDR3 here is CASSGRTLINEQYF. Here the CDR3 DNA reads TGTGCCAGCAGTGGCCGGACTTTAATAAACGAGCAGTACTTC.